Presented here are 21 T cell receptor beta chains from one specimen sequenced in a study of cytomegalovirus exposure and HLA in healthy donors. A multiplex PCR was run with 60 Vbeta primers and 13 Jbeta primers. Sequencing was performed with immunoSEQ multiplex PCR; in TCRdb, only in-frame clones are kept and a portion is missing. The table lists tens of thousands of clones, around 70% of them singletons. Input material: PBMCs. Source of these receptors: a woman aged 55 to 70 in good health and CMV-seropositive.

A few counts support this clone. The chain couples TRBV27 to TRBJ1-1; tentative D call: TRBD1 (6 bases). This CDR3 region has 13 residues. Germline values: CDR1 MNHEY, CDR2 SMNVEV (reference sequence). V shed 5 bases and J shed 9 bases, with 16 bases lying between them. Here the CDR3 DNA reads TGTGCCAGCAGTCGCCCCCCGGGGGGCAAAGCTTTCTTT. Amino acids: CASSRPPGGKAFF.

The chain uses TRBV7-9 and TRBJ2-7, with TRBD2 matching over 7 bases. V lost 4 bases, J lost 6 bases, and 9 bases stayed unmatched. The CDR3 runs to 14 residues. Per the germline V gene, CDR1 is SEHNR and CDR2 is FQNEAQ (reference sequence). CDR3 nucleotides: TGTGCCAGCAGCTGCCGGGACTATTACTGCGAGCAGTACTTC. This sequence encodes CASSCRDYYCEQYF.

This clone occurred once. The chain carries TRBV5-6 and TRBJ2-1, with 12 bases aligning to TRBD2. Germline V gene data show CDR1 as SGHDT and CDR2 as YYEEEE. CDR3 size: 17 residues. V trimming: 0 bases; J trimming: 2 bases; junction bases outside the gene matches: 3. This CDR3 is CASSLGLAGATYNEQFF. The DNA of the CDR3 is TGTGCCAGCAGCTTGGGACTAGCGGGGGCCACCTACAATGAGCAGTTCTTC.

This rearrangement joins TRBV7-2 to TRBJ1-2, with D perhaps matching TRBD1 (6 bases). The CDR3 sequence is 15 residues long. V was clipped by 1 base and J by 0 bases, with 9 bases between them. The germline gives CDR1 SGHTA, CDR2 FQGNSA. The CDR3 reads CASSLVGAANYGYTF. The DNA for the CDR3 is TGTGCCAGCAGCTTAGTGGGGGCCGCTAACTATGGCTACACCTTC.

The CDR3 DNA is TGCAGCGTTGAAGCCGGCTCTTCCCAGGGGGAGACCCAGTACTTC. It is translated as CSVEAGSSQGETQYF. The V gene is TRBV29-1, the J gene TRBJ2-5; D is perhaps TRBD1 (6 bases). CDR1 SQVTM and CDR2 ANQGSEA come from the germline V gene. The CDR3 runs 15 residues. The V gene lost 1 base and the J gene lost 5 bases, with 17 bases spanning the gap.

Concerning this clone itself: The junction departs from germline at one end; a sequencing error may be responsible. V is TRBV10-1 and J is TRBJ2-7; possible D gene TRBD2, 5 bases. The CDR3 covers 16 residues. Germline V lookup: CDR1 WNHNN, CDR2 SYGVQD (reference sequence). The CDR3: CASGESRGFRSYEQYF. The CDR3, as DNA: TGCGCCAGCGGTGAGTCGAGAGGGTTCAGATCCTACGAGCAGTACTTC.

The chain employs TRBV10-3 and TRBJ2-2, with 11 bases aligning to TRBD1. The germline CDR1 and CDR2 sequences are ENHRY and SYGVKD. CDR3 length equals 17 residues. V shed 6 bases, J shed 0 bases, and the junction held 6 bases outside the gene matches. CDR3 in amino acids: CAISSGTGGTNTGELFF. DNA of the CDR3: TGTGCCATCAGCTCCGGGACAGGGGGAACGAACACCGGGGAGCTGTTTTTT.

V is TRBV27 and J is TRBJ1-4, with D hard to call. Germline CDR1 MNHEY, CDR2 SMNVEV (reference sequence). This CDR3 spans 16 amino acids. Trimming shortened V by 3 bases and J by 3 bases, and 14 bases separated the two germline ends. This chain's CDR3 is CASSFIPPDSNEKLFF. In DNA form, the CDR3 reads TGTGCCAGCAGTTTTATCCCTCCGGACTCTAATGAAAAACTGTTTTTT.

Only a few counts were recorded for this clone. The chain has TRBV28 and TRBJ1-5; the D is unclear. Trimming took 6 bases from V and 2 from J, leaving 11 bases between them. Germline CDR1 and CDR2: MDHEN and SYDVKM. This CDR3 contains 14 residues. The CDR3 reads CASSHTVRNQPQHF. In DNA, the CDR3 is TGTGCCAGCAGCCACACAGTTCGCAATCAGCCCCAGCATTTT.

This chain uses TRBV4-3 with TRBJ2-7; 7 nucleotides align to TRBD1. Germline trimming cut 4 bases from V and 4 bases from J; bases unmatched to any gene: 4. The CDR3 runs 13 residues. Germline CDR1 and CDR2: LGHNA and YSLEER. The CDR3 spells CASSPDRTYEQYF. CDR3 sequence (DNA): TGCGCCAGCAGCCCGGACAGGACTTACGAGCAGTACTTC.

The J gene is TRBJ1-5, the V gene TRBV11-2, with D unclear. Trimming pared 2 bases from V and 4 bases from J, leaving 6 bases between. Germline V gene data show CDR1 as SGHAT and CDR2 as FQNNGV. The CDR3 is 13 amino acids. CDR3 sequence reads: CASSLSLNQPQHF. The CDR3 nucleotides read TGTGCCAGCAGCTTATCCCTAAATCAGCCCCAGCATTTT.

This clone was detected only a few times. V usage is TRBV2 and J usage is TRBJ1-1, with D maybe TRBD1 (5 bases). The CDR3 contains 13 residues. The V and J ends lost 4 bases and 8 bases respectively, with 14 bases between them. Germline V gene data show CDR1 as SNHLY and CDR2 as FYNNEI. Here the CDR3 DNA reads TGTGCCAGCAGTGCAGGGTTTCCCCCCGAAGCTTTCTTT. Amino acid sequence: CASSAGFPPEAFF.

The chain uses TRBV29-1 and TRBJ1-1; a possible D gene is TRBD1 (5 bases). The CDR3 extends over 14 amino acids. Trimming took off 5 bases at V and 2 bases at J, with 15 bases between the two ends. In germline, CDR1 is SQVTM, CDR2 ANQGSEA. CDR3 nucleotides: TGCAGCGTTACGTCGACAGCCGGAAACACTGAAGCTTTCTTT. Amino acids: CSVTSTAGNTEAFF.

On this clone: Likely a read error: the CDR3 ends without its conserved phenylalanine or tryptophan. The chain links TRBV2 to TRBJ1-2, with 8 bases that match TRBD1. The CDR3 loop spans 12 amino acids. The ends lost 7 bases at V and 8 bases at J; junction bases unmatched: 6. Germline V lookup: CDR1 SNHLY, CDR2 FYNNEI. This CDR3 is CASTQGAYGYTL. The DNA for the CDR3 is TGTGCCAGCACTCAGGGGGCTTACGGCTACACCCTC.

The chain links TRBV29-1 to TRBJ2-7; a possible D gene is TRBD2 (6 bases). With 4 bases removed from V and 0 bases from J, the gap between germline ends came to 13 bases. This CDR3 contains 14 residues. Germline assignment: CDR1 SQVTM and CDR2 ANQGSEA. The chain's CDR3 is CSVGGGVSSYEQYF. The CDR3, as DNA: TGCAGCGTTGGGGGCGGGGTGAGCTCCTACGAGCAGTACTTC.

The chain has TRBV27 and TRBJ2-5, with TRBD2 matching over 12 bases. With V trimmed by 3 bases and J by 5 bases, 7 bases remained unmatched. This CDR3 region has 16 residues. Germline CDR1 is MNHEY and CDR2 is SMNVEV (reference sequence). CDR3 coding DNA: TGTGCCAGCAGTTTCGGGACTAGCGGGCACGACGAGACCCAGTACTTC. It translates to CASSFGTSGHDETQYF.

This clone was detected a few times. The J gene is TRBJ2-7, the V gene TRBV5-6; D not resolved. The V gene lost 4 bases and the J gene lost 7 bases, with 21 bases spanning the gap. The CDR3 has 15 residues. Germline CDR1 reads SGHDT; CDR2 reads YYEEEE. Written as DNA, the CDR3 is TGTGCCAGCAGCCCACCCTTCGCGCCGCCGGGTGAGCAGTACTTC. It yields the protein CASSPPFAPPGEQYF.

This chain joins TRBV6-5 and TRBJ1-2, with 9 nucleotides matching TRBD1. Germline-derived CDR1 and CDR2 are MNHEY and SVGAGI. The ends lost 2 bases at V and 7 bases at J; junction bases unmatched: 2. This CDR3 region has 13 residues. This CDR3 is CASSYRDRVGYTF. The CDR3 DNA reads as TGTGCCAGCAGTTACCGGGACAGGGTTGGCTACACCTTC.

V usage is TRBV29-1 and J usage is TRBJ1-1; 11 nucleotides agree with TRBD1. This CDR3 contains 14 residues. Germline V lookup: CDR1 SQVTM, CDR2 ANQGSEA. The CDR3 DNA reads as TGCAGAGCCGGGACAGGGGGGGTGAACACTGAAGCTTTCTTT. This translates into CRAGTGGVNTEAFF.

CDR3 DNA: TGTGCCAGCAGCTTAGGGGGCCCCACAGATACGCAGTATTTT. This codes for CASSLGGPTDTQYF. J is TRBJ2-3 and V is TRBV7-8; perhaps TRBD1 as D (5 bases). CDR1 is SGHVS, CDR2 FQNEAQ, per germline. The CDR3 is 14 residues long. Deletions cut 1 base from V and 2 bases from J, with 7 bases between.

The chain employs TRBV7-2 and TRBJ2-1; 8 bases fit TRBD1. The CDR3 has 15 residues. Per the germline V gene, CDR1 is SGHTA and CDR2 is FQGNSA. V shed 6 bases, J shed 8 bases, and the junction held 12 bases outside the gene matches. CDR3 in DNA: TGTGCCAGCAGTTCTCAGGGGGCGCTTTACGATGAGCAGTTCTTC. Its protein is CASSSQGALYDEQFF.